This TCR beta chain was retrieved from a study of T-cell memory formation after mild COVID-19. Study outcomes and limitations: A balance of CD4 and CD8 characterized clones contracting day 15 to 85, whereas later expanders leaned CD4+.

The 5'RACE method, run with constant-segment primers, produced TCR alpha and TCR beta cDNA libraries (carrying sample barcodes and UMIs). TCRdb re-analysed the 5' RACE reads in MiXCR, keeping a single row per CDR3 protein. This sample yields about 340,000 distinct CDR3 sequences, of which about 21% are seen a single time; under 15% belongs to the top ten. The CDR3 consists of 16 residues. The V gene lost 0 bases and the J gene lost 1 base, with 13 bases spanning the gap. Per the germline V gene, CDR1 is DFQATT and CDR2 is SNEGSKA (reference sequence). Ten or more counts support this clonotype. Its antigen is not identified.

This rearrangement joins TRBV20-1 to TRBJ2-1; D might be TRBD2 (5 bases). Specimen: PBMCs or a T cell subset sorted from them (not recorded which). The TCR originated in an adult woman who had mild COVID-19 (a few samples of this study predate the infection). Cell type and time point are not known. CDR3 sequence (DNA): TGCAGTGCTAGAGACCCTGCGGGTGAGTCCTACAATGAGCAGTTCTTC. Translating it yields CSARDPAGESYNEQFF.